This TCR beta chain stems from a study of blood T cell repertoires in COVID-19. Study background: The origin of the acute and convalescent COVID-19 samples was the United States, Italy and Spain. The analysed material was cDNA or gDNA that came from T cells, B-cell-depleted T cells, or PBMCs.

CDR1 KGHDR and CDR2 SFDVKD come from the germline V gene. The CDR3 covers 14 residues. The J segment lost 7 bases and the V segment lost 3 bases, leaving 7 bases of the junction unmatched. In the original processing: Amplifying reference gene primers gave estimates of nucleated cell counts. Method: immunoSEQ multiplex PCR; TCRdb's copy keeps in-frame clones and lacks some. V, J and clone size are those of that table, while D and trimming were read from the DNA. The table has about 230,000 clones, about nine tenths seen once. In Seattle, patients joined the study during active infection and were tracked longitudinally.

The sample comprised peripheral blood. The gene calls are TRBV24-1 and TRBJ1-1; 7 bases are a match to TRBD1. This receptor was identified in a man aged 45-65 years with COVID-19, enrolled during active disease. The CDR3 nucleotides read TGTGCCACCAGTGATGCCCGACAGGGCGGTGAAGCTTTCTTT. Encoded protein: CATSDARQGGEAFF.